The clone carrying this T cell receptor (beta chain) has more than one count but fewer than ten. Its target is unknown. Expressed TCRB transcripts were sequenced because the isolated RNA had all been reverse transcribed beforehand. The protocol was immunoSEQ multiplex PCR, while the TCRdb copy is restricted to in-frame clones and leaves out a portion. The repertoire holds 350,000 or so clones, with roughly 21% as singletons. Germline V gene lookup returns CDR1 KGHSH and CDR2 LQKENI. This CDR3 spans 14 amino acids. The trim removed 6 bases at V and 1 base at J, leaving 5 bases unmatched. These data originate in a study of beta chain features in type 1 diabetes. General study points: Cells expressing TCR highly could be over-represented by cDNA sequencing. Among patients, naive, central memory and Treg TCRB repertoires appeared more similar than among healthy donors. More deletions and fewer insertions at VDJ junctions were seen in type 1 diabetes patients.

The rearrangement links TRBV18 to TRBJ1-1; 7 nucleotides agree with TRBD1. Source material: naive CD4+ T cells from blood. The receptor's source is a woman between 18 and 29 years old in good health. This CDR3 reads CASSQGVANTEAFF. The CDR3 nucleotides read TGTGCCAGCTCCCAGGGGGTGGCGAACACTGAAGCTTTCTTT.